This entry is about one TCR beta chain. Its antigen is still unknown. The table came from immunoSEQ multiplex PCR; TCRdb's copy has only in-frame clones and leaves some out. The sample includes more than 140,000 clones, about 87% of them seen just once. The sample belongs to a study of T cell responses to AZD1222 COVID-19 vaccine. Study outcomes and limitations: Females made up more of the donors, who were largely white British, and clonal diversity may have come out too low. Spike-specific TCRs gained breadth and depth after people received two AZD1222 doses.

Trimming cost V 8 bases and J 7 bases; bases outside gene matches: 0. This CDR3 spans 12 amino acids. Germline V gene sequence: CDR1 MNHEY, CDR2 SVGAGI. The input for sequencing was peripheral blood, taken on day 0 of AZD1222 vaccination. This sequence originates from an adult in good health. The rearrangement uses TRBV6-5 and TRBJ1-6; 9 bases map to TRBD1. CDR3 coding DNA: TGTGCCAGCGGACAGGGGAATTCACCCCTCCACTTT. This gives the protein CASGQGNSPLHF.